This TCR beta chain emerged from a study of cytomegalovirus exposure and HLA in healthy donors. Background on the study: For the roughly 370 genotyped donors, approximately 82% fell within the Caucasian-associated ancestry cluster.

The study ran its PCR with 60 Vbeta and 13 Jbeta primers. Sequenced by immunoSEQ multiplex PCR; TCRdb stores in-frame clones only, minus some. This table has 90,000 to 150,000 clones, around 77% appearing once. Study results and caveats: The classifier reportedly diagnosed cytomegalovirus status with high sensitivity and specificity.

Germline trimming cut 5 bases from V and 9 bases from J; bases unmatched to any gene: 10. Germline V lookup: CDR1 SEHNR, CDR2 FQNEAQ (reference sequence). This CDR3 comprises 15 residues. Worth noting for this clone: Its specificity is not known.

Specimen: PBMCs. This sequence originates from a man aged 18-30 years in good health and CMV-seropositive. The chain joins TRBV7-9 to TRBJ2-3, with TRBD1 identical over 11 bases. Here the CDR3 DNA reads TGTGCCAGCAGCCATTCGGGACAGGGGGATAGCACGCAGTATTTT. Protein sequence: CASSHSGQGDSTQYF.